This T cell receptor (beta chain) comes out of a study of CD8+CD57+ T cells in acquired aplastic anemia. Study-wide background: CD4+ and CD8+ cells, once sorted, gave DNA averaging roughly 3.2 ug. The study's findings and limits: Patients and controls were found to share some 30 CD8+ CDR3 sequences.

As for this clonotype: Its antigen is still unknown.

CDR3 and TCR beta VDJ profiling relied on a genomic DNA template. TCRdb recomputed calls from the reads with MiXCR, one row per CDR3 protein. The table includes 150,000 to 200,000 distinct CDR3 sequences, over 40% detected once. For sequencing, patients were chosen who had shown expansion of CD8+CD57+ cells by flow cytometry. Each patient carried a diagnosis of severe acquired aplastic anemia. Blood samples were obtained from patients who had received no prior therapy. V lost 5 bases and J 6 bases, leaving 12 bases between the germline ends. The CDR3 has 13 amino acids. Germline CDR1 is SSHAT and CDR2 is FNYEAQ (reference sequence).

The TCR was taken from a human donor with aplastic anemia. The chain uses TRBV7-7 and TRBJ2-3; D possibly corresponds to TRBD2 (6 bases). Material for sequencing was sorted CD4+, CD8+, or CD8+CD57+ T cells (not recorded which) from PBMCs. CDR3 sequence (DNA): TGTGCCAGCAGCAGAGGGGAGGCCGATACGCAGTATTTT. Encoded protein: CASSRGEADTQYF.